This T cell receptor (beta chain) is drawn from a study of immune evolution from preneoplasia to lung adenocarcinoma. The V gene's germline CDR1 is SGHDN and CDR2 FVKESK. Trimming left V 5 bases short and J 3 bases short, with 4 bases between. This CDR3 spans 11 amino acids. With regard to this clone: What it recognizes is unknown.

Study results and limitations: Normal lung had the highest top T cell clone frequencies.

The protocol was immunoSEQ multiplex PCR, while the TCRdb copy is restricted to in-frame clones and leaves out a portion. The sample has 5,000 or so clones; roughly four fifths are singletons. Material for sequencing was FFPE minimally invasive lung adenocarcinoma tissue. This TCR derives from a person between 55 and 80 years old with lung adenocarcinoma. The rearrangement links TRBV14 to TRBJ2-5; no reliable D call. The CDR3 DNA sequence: TGTGCCAGCAGCATAAAAGAGACCCAGTACTTC. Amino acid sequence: CASSIKETQYF.